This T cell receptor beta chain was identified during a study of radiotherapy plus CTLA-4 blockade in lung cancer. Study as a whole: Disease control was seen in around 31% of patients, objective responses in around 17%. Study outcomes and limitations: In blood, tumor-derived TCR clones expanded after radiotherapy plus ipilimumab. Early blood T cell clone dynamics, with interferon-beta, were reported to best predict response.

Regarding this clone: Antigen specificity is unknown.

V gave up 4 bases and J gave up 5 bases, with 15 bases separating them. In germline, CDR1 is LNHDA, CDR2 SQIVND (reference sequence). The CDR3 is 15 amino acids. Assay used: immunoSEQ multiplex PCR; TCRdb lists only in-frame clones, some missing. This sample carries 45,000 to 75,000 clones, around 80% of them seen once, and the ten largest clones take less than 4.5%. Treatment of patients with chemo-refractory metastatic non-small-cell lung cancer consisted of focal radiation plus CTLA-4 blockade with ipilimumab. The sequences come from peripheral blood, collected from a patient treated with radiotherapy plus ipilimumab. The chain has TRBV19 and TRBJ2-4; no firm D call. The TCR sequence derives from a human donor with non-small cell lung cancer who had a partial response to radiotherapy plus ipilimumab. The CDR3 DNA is TGTGCCAGTAGTAACGAGATGTTAGGAGAAAACATTCAGTACTTC. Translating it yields CASSNEMLGENIQYF.